This entry lists 17 T cell receptor beta chains sequenced from one sample in a study of cytomegalovirus exposure and HLA in healthy donors. Researchers ran the PCR with 60 Vbeta and 13 Jbeta primers. Sequenced by immunoSEQ multiplex PCR; TCRdb stores in-frame clones only, minus some. The profile shows some 170,000 clones, 60% to 80% of them singletons. Sequenced sample: PBMCs. The receptor source for this set is a man aged 18 to 35 in good health and CMV-seropositive.

The chain uses TRBV2 and TRBJ2-3, with 11 bases matching TRBD2. CDR3 length equals 16 residues. The V gene end was trimmed by 4 bases and the J gene end by 0 bases; junction bases not matched to a gene: 3. The germline CDR1 and CDR2 sequences are SNHLY and FYNNEI. The CDR3 spells CASSASGGISTDTQYF. DNA for the CDR3: TGTGCCAGCAGTGCTAGCGGGGGGATAAGCACAGATACGCAGTATTTT.

This rearrangement joins TRBV4-1 to TRBJ1-2, with 7 positions matching TRBD1. Trimming removed 4 bases from V and 5 bases from J; junction bases left unmatched: 7. Germline CDR1 reads MGHRA; CDR2 reads YSYEKL. CDR3 length: 14 residues. The CDR3 sequence: CASSRGQVDYGYTF. The CDR3 DNA sequence: TGCGCCAGCAGCCGCGGACAGGTTGATTATGGCTACACCTTC.

V usage is TRBV2 and J usage is TRBJ2-1; tentatively, D is TRBD1 (6 bases). Trimming removed 8 bases at V and 3 bases at J, with 14 bases between. CDR3 length equals 14 residues. Germline V lookup: CDR1 SNHLY, CDR2 FYNNEI. The DNA of the CDR3 is TGTGCCAGCGACCGGGACACCCTCTACAATGAGCAGTTCTTC. This translates into CASDRDTLYNEQFF.

This chain uses TRBV4-1 with TRBJ1-1, with TRBD1 identical over 7 bases. Looked up from germline, CDR1 is MGHRA and CDR2 is YSYEKL. The CDR3 consists of 13 residues. Trimming took 8 bases from V and 2 from J; bases not matched to a gene: 5. The CDR3 sequence: CASQQGTNTEAFF. The CDR3 DNA reads TGCGCCAGCCAACAGGGGACTAACACTGAAGCTTTCTTT.

V is TRBV29-1 and J is TRBJ1-1; D not resolved. The germline CDR1 and CDR2 sequences are SQVTM and ANQGSEA. V was shortened by 0 bases and J by 0 bases, with 5 bases between the two germline ends. This CDR3 comprises 13 residues. The CDR3: CSVEDLLNTEAFF. The CDR3 DNA reads TGCAGCGTTGAAGATCTTTTGAACACTGAAGCTTTCTTT.

The V and J genes are TRBV14 and TRBJ2-7; 8 bases line up with TRBD1. Unmatched junction bases numbered 3, after V lost 4 bases and J lost 1 base. Germline V gene sequence: CDR1 SGHDN, CDR2 FVKESK. This CDR3 is built from 14 residues. This chain's CDR3 is CASSRRDRSYEQYV. The CDR3, as DNA: TGTGCCAGCAGCCGCAGGGACAGGTCCTACGAGCAGTACGTC.

The V call is TRBV25-1, the J call TRBJ2-7; 7 bases fit TRBD2. CDR3 length equals 18 residues. Per germline, CDR1 MGHDK and CDR2 SYGVNS. The ends lost 9 bases at V and 2 bases at J; junction bases unmatched: 22. CDR3 residues: CARRDFWTSTRGAYEQYV. In nucleotides, the CDR3 is TGTGCCAGGAGGGATTTCTGGACATCGACCCGGGGGGCCTACGAGCAGTACGTC.

V is TRBV5-6 and J is TRBJ2-7; a weak D match, TRBD1 (6 bases). V lost 1 base, J lost 3 bases, and 14 bases lay in between. The CDR3 spans 15 residues. Per the germline V gene, CDR1 is SGHDT and CDR2 is YYEEEE. CDR3 coding DNA: TGTGCCAGCAGCTTGTTTTCAGGGGACATCTACGAGCAGTACGTC. This codes for CASSLFSGDIYEQYV.

The CDR3 reads CASSRGGPNTGELFF. In DNA form, the CDR3 reads TGTGCCAGCAGTCGGGGGGGCCCGAACACCGGGGAGCTGTTTTTT. The V and J genes are TRBV6-4 and TRBJ2-2, with 8 bases identical to TRBD2. V gave up 5 bases and J gave up 0 bases; unmatched junction bases: 2. Germline assignment: CDR1 MRHNA and CDR2 SNTAGT. The CDR3 is 15 amino acids.

The V gene is TRBV15, the J gene TRBJ1-5; 10 bases align to TRBD1. The germline gives CDR1 LNHNV, CDR2 YYDKDF (reference sequence). V shed 2 bases, J shed 1 base, and the junction held 8 bases outside the gene matches. This CDR3 comprises 18 residues. CDR3 protein: CATSRPPGQGLSNQPQHF. For the CDR3, the DNA is TGTGCCACCAGCAGACCTCCGGGACAGGGGTTAAGCAATCAGCCCCAGCATTTT.

The chain has TRBV7-2 and TRBJ1-2; perhaps TRBD1 as D (5 bases). This CDR3 has 13 residues. V was trimmed by 5 bases and J by 4 bases, leaving 11 bases between them. The germline V gene has CDR1 SGHTA and CDR2 FQGNSA. This chain's CDR3 is CASSRGHFYGYTF. DNA of the CDR3: TGTGCCAGCAGCAGAGGACACTTCTATGGCTACACCTTC.

The CDR3 protein is CASSPLRGGNTIYF. CDR3 sequence (DNA): TGTGCCAGCAGCCCCCTTCGAGGCGGAAACACCATATATTTT. This chain links TRBV11-2 with TRBJ1-3; D not resolved. The CDR3 is 14 residues long. The V gene lost 5 bases and the J gene lost 4 bases, with 12 bases spanning the gap. Germline V CDR1 and CDR2: SGHAT, FQNNGV.

The J gene is TRBJ2-2, the V gene TRBV7-3; 7 bases map to TRBD2. CDR1 and CDR2 (germline): SGHTA, FQGTGA. The CDR3 consists of 14 residues. The trim removed 10 bases at V and 3 bases at J, leaving 8 bases unmatched. The CDR3 nucleotides are TGTGCCACCAAACTAGCGAAGGACACCGGGGAGCTGTTTTTT. It is translated as CATKLAKDTGELFF.

This chain connects TRBV7-8 to TRBJ2-5, with 9 bases lining up with TRBD1. Trimming cost V 5 bases and J 1 base; bases outside gene matches: 5. This CDR3 is 15 amino acids long. Germline V gene sequence: CDR1 SGHVS, CDR2 FQNEAQ. The DNA of the CDR3 is TGTGCCAGCAGCCCTCCGGGACAGGGCCAAGAGACCCAGTACTTC. It translates to CASSPPGQGQETQYF.

The rearrangement uses TRBV29-1 and TRBJ2-1, with 8 bases aligning to TRBD1. CDR1 is SQVTM, CDR2 ANQGSEA, per germline. The CDR3 length is 12 residues. V shed 4 bases, J shed 5 bases, and the junction held 1 base outside the gene matches. The CDR3 protein is CSVGQGNNEQFF. Here the CDR3 DNA reads TGCAGCGTTGGACAGGGGAACAATGAGCAGTTCTTC.

V gene TRBV6-1 combines with J gene TRBJ1-1; D gene unclear. This CDR3 spans 14 amino acids. From germline, CDR1 is MNHNS and CDR2 SASEGT. Trimming stripped 5 bases from V and 1 base from J, with 11 bases between. The CDR3, as DNA: TGTGCCAGCAGTAGGAACAGATGGAACACTGAAGCTTTCTTT. Protein sequence: CASSRNRWNTEAFF.

The CDR3 DNA reads as TGTGCCAGCAGCGTAGGACCGCAGGGGCAGCTGAATTCACCCCTCCACTTT. It codes for CASSVGPQGQLNSPLHF. This chain uses TRBV9 with TRBJ1-6; D may be TRBD1 (6 bases). V gave up 0 bases and J gave up 7 bases, with 17 bases separating them. This CDR3 comprises 17 residues. Germline V gives CDR1 SGDLS, CDR2 YYNGEE.